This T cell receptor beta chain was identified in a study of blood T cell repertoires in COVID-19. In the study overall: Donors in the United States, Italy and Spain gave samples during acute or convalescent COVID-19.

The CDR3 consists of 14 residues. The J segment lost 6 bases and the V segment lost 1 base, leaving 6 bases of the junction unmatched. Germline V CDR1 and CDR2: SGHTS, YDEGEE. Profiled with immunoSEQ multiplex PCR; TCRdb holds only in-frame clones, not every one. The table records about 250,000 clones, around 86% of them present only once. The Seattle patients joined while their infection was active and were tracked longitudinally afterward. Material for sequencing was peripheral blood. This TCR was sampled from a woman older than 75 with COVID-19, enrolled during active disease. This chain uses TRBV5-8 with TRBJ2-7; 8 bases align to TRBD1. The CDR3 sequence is CASSLIGQGGEQYF. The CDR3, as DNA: TGTGCCAGCAGCTTGATAGGACAGGGTGGCGAGCAGTACTTC.